The rows below give T cell receptor beta chains drawn from one sample of a study of blood T cell repertoires in COVID-19. This table comes from immunoSEQ multiplex PCR, and its TCRdb copy is limited to in-frame clones, with some not included. The sample holds some 190,000 clones, roughly 77% seen once. Material for sequencing was PBMCs or T cells enriched from blood (not recorded which). The origin of the receptors is a woman aged 45-60 years with acute COVID-19. Each CDR3 is given with its conserved first and last residue. Fields, in order: J gene, V gene, clone size, CDR3 protein. Only part of the rows carry a size: once, few, many, or a class if the clone is expanded.

TRBJ1-2 | TRBV6-2/TRBV6-3 | NA | CASSLNYGYTF
TRBJ2-1 | TRBV9 | NA | CASSSGESYNEQFF
TRBJ2-3 | TRBV6-1 | NA | CASSELEWRAADTQYF
TRBJ1-1 | TRBV5-1 | NA | CASSPGGGTEAFF
TRBJ1-3 | TRBV6-5 | once | CASSLVQGAGNTIYF
TRBJ2-3 | TRBV12-3/TRBV12-4 | NA | CASSLQDTQYF
TRBJ1-6 | TRBV2 | NA | CASSEWGQGSSPLHF
TRBJ1-2 | TRBV12-5 | NA | CASGPTGNGLYGYTF
TRBJ2-3 | TRBV3-1/TRBV3-2 | NA | CASSPRAGAVHTQYF
TRBJ1-3 | TRBV6-5 | NA | CASSYMSRAENTIYF
TRBJ2-1 | TRBV18 | NA | CASSPPKRGFNEQFF
TRBJ2-5 | TRBV9 | once | CASSVLATQETQYF
TRBJ2-5 | TRBV27 | NA | CASSLTAGGETQYF
TRBJ1-1 | TRBV5-1 | NA | CASSLGTGDPTEAFF
TRBJ2-5 | TRBV18 | NA | CASSPSTGHQETQYF
TRBJ1-2 | TRBV29-1 | NA | CSVRTGVDGYTF
TRBJ1-2 | TRBV18 | NA | CASSRDSGTANYGYTF
TRBJ1-5 | TRBV28 | NA | CASTEGGYQPQHF
TRBJ1-5 | TRBV24-1 | few | CATSDGSTGRQPQHF
TRBJ1-1 | TRBV18 | NA | CASSPPARGLSVNTEAFF
TRBJ2-5 | TRBV21-1 | NA | CASSTSPPGQGPKDRWSQYF
TRBJ1-1 | TRBV2 | NA | CASSGQVAITEAFF
TRBJ1-3 | TRBV2 | NA | CASSPNWGNTIYF